The 20 T cell receptor beta chains given below trace back to one sample, sequenced in a study of shared clonotypes between healthy human individuals. This table comes from immunoSEQ multiplex PCR, and its TCRdb copy is limited to in-frame clones, with some not included. The profile shows 2 million to 2.5 million clones, 90% to 96% of them singletons. The sample taken for sequencing was naive CD4+ T cells sorted from blood. Subset noted: CD45RA+ positively selected. The receptors were gathered from a man in his late teens or twenties in good health.

The V gene is TRBV7-2, the J gene TRBJ1-5; 7 bases are a match to TRBD1. The CDR3 has 14 residues. The V gene end was trimmed by 5 bases and the J gene end by 2 bases; junction bases not matched to a gene: 3. Germline assignment: CDR1 SGHTA and CDR2 FQGNSA. The CDR3 bases are TGTGCCAGCAGCCGACAGGGCGGCAATCAGCCCCAGCATTTT. This codes for CASSRQGGNQPQHF.

The chain is built from TRBV10-3 and TRBJ2-7; 9 positions match TRBD1. The germline CDR1 and CDR2 sequences are ENHRY and SYGVKD. Trimming at V came to 7 bases and at J to 6 bases, leaving 7 bases not matched to a gene. CDR3 length equals 13 residues. CDR3 nucleotide sequence: TGTGCCATCACGGACAGGGGAATGGGCGAGCAGTACTTC. Its protein is CAITDRGMGEQYF.

A remark on this clone: At one boundary the junction diverges from the germline segment, which might be a read error. V and J are TRBV2 and TRBJ1-2, with D unresolved. This CDR3 is built from 13 residues. Germline CDR1 SNHLY, CDR2 FYNNEI. The CDR3: CASREGRNYGYTF. In DNA, the CDR3 is TGTGCCAGCAGAGAAGGACGGAACTATGGCTACACCTTC.

The chain combines TRBV13 with TRBJ2-7; D may match TRBD1 or TRBD2 (5 bases each). CDR3 size: 13 residues. Germline assignment: CDR1 PRHDT and CDR2 FYEKMQ (reference sequence). V lost 5 bases and J lost 6, with 14 bases in between. The DNA of the CDR3 is TGTGCCAGCAGCCCCCGCTGGGGGATCGAGCAGTACTTC. As protein: CASSPRWGIEQYF.

The genes are TRBV28 and TRBJ1-2; possible D gene TRBD1, 6 bases. Deletions cut 7 bases from V and 5 bases from J, with 14 bases between. This CDR3 spans 13 amino acids. Germline V gene sequence: CDR1 MDHEN, CDR2 SYDVKM. As DNA, the CDR3 is TGTGCCAGCACCAGCAGGGGAGGTTATGGCTACACCTTC. Translating it yields CASTSRGGYGYTF.

The chain links TRBV7-2 to TRBJ1-5; D not certain. CDR1 and CDR2 (germline): SGHTA, FQGNSA. V was pared by 1 base and J by 3 bases, with 10 bases between. The CDR3 totals 15 residues. CDR3 nucleotides: TGTGCCAGCAGCTTAGAGGGCTCGACCAATCAGCCCCAGCATTTT. Residues: CASSLEGSTNQPQHF.

V gene TRBV9 combines with J gene TRBJ2-2; D uncertain. CDR3 size: 12 residues. Germline V gene sequence: CDR1 SGDLS, CDR2 YYNGEE. V gave up 4 bases and J gave up 8 bases, with 9 bases separating them. CDR3 region: CASSPLTGELFF. The CDR3, as DNA: TGTGCCAGCAGCCCTCTGACGGGGGAGCTGTTTTTT. Full variable domain (rest looked up from reference TRBV9 and TRBJ2-2): DSGVTQTPKHLITATGQRVTLRCSPRSGDLSVYWYQQSLDQGLQFLIQYYNGEERAKGNILERFSAQQFPDLHSELNLSSLELGDSALYFCASSPLTGELFFGEGSRLTVL.

The chain is built from TRBV10-3 and TRBJ2-7; perhaps TRBD2 as D (7 bases). Germline CDR1 ENHRY, CDR2 SYGVKD. This CDR3 has 14 residues. V lost 7 bases to trimming and J lost 4 bases, with 17 bases between them. The CDR3 is CAITREDSSYEQYF. As DNA, the CDR3 is TGTGCCATCACCCGGGAGGACAGCTCATACGAGCAGTACTTC.

The genes are TRBV18 and TRBJ1-6, with 8 bases that match TRBD1. There are 14 residues in the CDR3. V gave up 5 bases and J gave up 9 bases; unmatched junction bases: 6. Germline CDR1 is KGHSH and CDR2 is LQKENI. Written as DNA, the CDR3 is TGTGCCAGCTCAACGGACAGGGAGCCTTCACCCCTCCACTTT. It translates to CASSTDREPSPLHF.

In nucleotides, the CDR3 is TGTGCCAGCAGCATAGGGTGGGGAGGGGTGTTCACAGATACGCAGTATTTT. Translating gives CASSIGWGGVFTDTQYF. The chain uses TRBV7-2 and TRBJ2-3, with 7 bases fitting TRBD2. From germline, CDR1 is SGHTA and CDR2 FQGNSA. V dropped 5 bases and J dropped 2; count of bases not matched to a gene: 13. The CDR3 contains 17 residues.

The chain is built from TRBV30 and TRBJ2-4; tentative D call: TRBD2 (6 bases). The V and J ends lost 2 bases and 6 bases respectively, with 11 bases between them. Germline CDR1 reads GTSNPN; CDR2 reads SVGIG (reference sequence). The CDR3 has 13 amino acids. The CDR3 nucleotides read TGTGCCTGGAGTCTGGGAGGAGGAAACATTCAGTACTTC. Translation: CAWSLGGGNIQYF.

This clone appeared once. The chain carries TRBV28 and TRBJ2-7; 9 positions match TRBD1. J was trimmed by 6 bases and V by 1 base; bases with no gene match: 7. The CDR3 is 15 amino acids. Germline loops: CDR1 MDHEN, CDR2 SYDVKM. The CDR3 sequence: CASSLFRDRAGEQYF. CDR3 sequence (DNA): TGTGCCAGCAGTTTATTTCGGGACAGGGCTGGCGAGCAGTACTTC.

The chain carries TRBV5-1 and TRBJ1-4, with D possibly matching TRBD1 (6 bases). The CDR3 length is 16 residues. Per the germline V gene, CDR1 is SGHRS and CDR2 is YFSETQ. V lost 3 bases, J lost 3 bases, and 15 bases lay in between. The CDR3 region has the DNA TGCGCCAGCAGCTCAGGGGACCCCCTAGCTAATGAAAAACTGTTTTTT. Translated, it gives CASSSGDPLANEKLFF.

Comments on this clone: Other DNA variants within this sample encode the same CDR3. V is TRBV6-5 and J is TRBJ1-1; D call uncertain. Germline V gene data show CDR1 as MNHEY and CDR2 as SVGAGI. The CDR3 sequence is 14 residues long. V lost 2 bases, J lost 1 base, and 8 bases lay in between. CDR3 nucleotides: TGTGCCAGCAGTTACCGAGCGGGGAACACTGAAGCTTTCTTT. Residues: CASSYRAGNTEAFF.

The table lists this clone with a count of one. The CDR3 loop reads CASSRDVSYEQYF. The CDR3 DNA reads as TGTGCCAGCAGCCGGGACGTCTCCTACGAGCAGTACTTC. The chain employs TRBV7-8 and TRBJ2-7, with D perhaps being TRBD1 or TRBD2 (5 bases each). The ends were cut back, 5 bases at V and 0 bases at J, with 8 bases in the middle. The CDR3 covers 13 residues. Looked up from germline, CDR1 is SGHVS and CDR2 is FQNEAQ. The whole variable domain, remainder taken from reference TRBV7-8 and TRBJ2-7, is GAGVSQSPRYKVAKRGQDVALRCDPISGHVSLFWYQQALGQGPEFLTYFQNEAQLDKSGLPSDRFFAERPEGSVSTLKIQRTQQEDSAVYLCASSRDVSYEQYFGPGTRLTVT.

This clone has only a few counts. V gene TRBV7-9 combines with J gene TRBJ2-1; D unclear. CDR3 length: 10 residues. The germline gives CDR1 SEHNR, CDR2 FQNEAQ (reference sequence). V dropped 6 bases and J dropped 7 bases, with 4 bases sitting between them. Here the CDR3 DNA reads TGTGCCAGCAGTCCTAATGAGCAGTTCTTC. Translated, it gives CASSPNEQFF. The full variable domain, its missing parts supplied by reference TRBV7-9 and TRBJ2-1, is DTGVSQNPRHKITKRGQNVTFRCDPISEHNRLYWYRQTLGQGPEFLTYFQNEAQLEKSRLLSDRFSAERPKGSFSTLEIQRTEQGDSAMYLCASSPNEQFFGPGTRLTVL.

The rearrangement uses TRBV4-1 and TRBJ1-4; 9 nucleotides agree with TRBD1. CDR1 and CDR2 (germline): MGHRA, YSYEKL. This CDR3 contains 15 residues. The V segment lost 0 bases and the J segment 7 bases; nucleotides outside the gene matches: 3. CDR3 region: CASSQENRGREKLFF. For the CDR3, the DNA is TGCGCCAGCAGCCAAGAGAACAGGGGGCGTGAAAAACTGTTTTTT.

This clone has only one observation. The V gene is TRBV4-1, the J gene TRBJ1-4, with D perhaps matching TRBD1 (5 bases). Germline CDR1 MGHRA, CDR2 YSYEKL. Trimming shortened V by 4 bases and J by 5 bases, and 17 bases separated the two germline ends. This CDR3 has 16 amino acids. CDR3 in DNA: TGCGCCAGCAGCCTTTATCTGGGGGAGGAGAATGAAAAACTGTTTTTT. It is translated as CASSLYLGEENEKLFF.

The CDR3 DNA sequence: TGTGCCAGCAGGGGGAGCACCTTGAACACTGAAGCTTTCTTT. Protein product: CASRGSTLNTEAFF. The chain uses TRBV27 and TRBJ1-1; no clear D. Germline CDR1 is MNHEY and CDR2 is SMNVEV (reference sequence). The CDR3 extends over 14 amino acids. V was trimmed by 6 bases and J by 0 bases, leaving 11 bases between them.

This chain joins TRBV2 and TRBJ2-2, with TRBD1 as a possible D gene (6 bases). CDR1 SNHLY and CDR2 FYNNEI come from the germline V gene. This CDR3 is built from 15 residues. The V end was cut by 8 bases, the J end by 0 bases, with 13 bases between. CDR3 DNA sequence: TGTGCCAGCCTCGGACAGACTCCGAACACCGGGGAGCTGTTTTTT. It translates to CASLGQTPNTGELFF.